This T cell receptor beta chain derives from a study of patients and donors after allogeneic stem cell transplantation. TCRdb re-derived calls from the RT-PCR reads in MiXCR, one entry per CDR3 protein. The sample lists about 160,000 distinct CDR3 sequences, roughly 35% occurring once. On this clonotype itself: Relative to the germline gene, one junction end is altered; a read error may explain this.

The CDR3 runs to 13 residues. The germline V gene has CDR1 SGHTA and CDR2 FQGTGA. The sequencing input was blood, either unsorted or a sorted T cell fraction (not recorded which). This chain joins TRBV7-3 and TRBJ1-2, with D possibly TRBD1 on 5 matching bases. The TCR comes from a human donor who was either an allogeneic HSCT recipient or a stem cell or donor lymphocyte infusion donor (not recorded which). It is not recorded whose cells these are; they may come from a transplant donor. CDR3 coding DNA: TGTGCCAGCAGTTTAAGCGTCGGGGGTGGCTACACCTTC. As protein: CASSLSVGGGYTF.